This note documents a single TCR beta chain sequence. This CDR3 spans 13 amino acids. Trimming stripped 2 bases from V and 7 bases from J, with 11 bases between. Germline V gives CDR1 SGHTA, CDR2 FQGNSA. In the study's own analysis: For nucleated cells, counts were estimated from reference gene primer amplification. The repertoire was sequenced with immunoSEQ multiplex PCR; TCRdb's copy has only in-frame clones and lacks some. V, J and clone size were drawn from that table, and D and trimming were deduced from the DNA. This table holds some 40,000 clones, approximately 82% found once. The source of the sample is a study of blood T cell repertoires in COVID-19. Whole-study context: Sites in the United States, Italy and Spain provided acute and convalescent COVID-19 samples.

The chain links TRBV7-2 to TRBJ1-1; D is ambiguous. The receptor comes from a woman of 80 years or more with acute or convalescent COVID-19. Sequencing used peripheral blood. The CDR3 loop reads CASSLLSGDEAFF. The CDR3 nucleotides are TGTGCCAGCAGCTTACTATCGGGAGATGAAGCTTTCTTT.